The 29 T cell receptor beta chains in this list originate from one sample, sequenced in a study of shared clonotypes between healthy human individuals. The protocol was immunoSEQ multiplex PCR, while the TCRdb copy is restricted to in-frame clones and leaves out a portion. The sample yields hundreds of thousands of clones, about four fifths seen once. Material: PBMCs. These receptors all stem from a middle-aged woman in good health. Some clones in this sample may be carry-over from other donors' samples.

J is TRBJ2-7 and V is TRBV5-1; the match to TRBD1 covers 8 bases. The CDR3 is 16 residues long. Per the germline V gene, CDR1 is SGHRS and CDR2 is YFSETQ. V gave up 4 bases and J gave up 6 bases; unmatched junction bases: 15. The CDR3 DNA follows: TGCGCCAGCAGCCCCCGGGACAGGCTGAGGGCCTCCGAGCAGTACTTC. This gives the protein CASSPRDRLRASEQYF.

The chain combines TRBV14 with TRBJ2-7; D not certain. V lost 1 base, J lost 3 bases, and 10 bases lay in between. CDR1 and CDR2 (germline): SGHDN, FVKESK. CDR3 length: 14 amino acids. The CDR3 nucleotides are TGTGCCAGCAGCCAAGGTAGATATTTCTACGAGCAGTACTTC. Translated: CASSQGRYFYEQYF.

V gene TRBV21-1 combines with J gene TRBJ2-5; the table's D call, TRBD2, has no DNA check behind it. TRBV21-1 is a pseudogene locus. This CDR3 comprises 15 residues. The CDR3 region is CASSNRASGEETQYF. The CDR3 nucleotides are TGTGCCAGCAGCAATCGGGCTAGCGGGGAAGAGACCCAGTACTTC.

CDR3 DNA: TGTGCCAGCAGCCCACAGGGGGCCTCCTACGAGCAGTACTTC. It encodes CASSPQGASYEQYF. The chain employs TRBV6-5 and TRBJ2-7, with TRBD1 identical over 9 bases. The CDR3 extends over 14 amino acids. CDR1 is MNHEY, CDR2 SVGAGI, per germline. Unmatched junction bases numbered 3, after V lost 6 bases and J lost 0 bases.

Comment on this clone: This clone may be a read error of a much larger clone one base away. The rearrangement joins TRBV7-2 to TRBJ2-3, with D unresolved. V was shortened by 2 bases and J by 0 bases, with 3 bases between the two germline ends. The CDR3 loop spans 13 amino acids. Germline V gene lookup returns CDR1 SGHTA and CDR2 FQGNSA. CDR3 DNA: TGTGCCAGCAGCTTACTGAGCACAGATACGCAGTATTTT. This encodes CASSLLSTDTQYF.

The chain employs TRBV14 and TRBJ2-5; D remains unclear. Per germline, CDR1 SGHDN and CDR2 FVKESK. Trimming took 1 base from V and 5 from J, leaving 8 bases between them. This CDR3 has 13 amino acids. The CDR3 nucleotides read TGTGCCAGCAGCCAAGTTCGATATGAGACCCAGTACTTC. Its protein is CASSQVRYETQYF. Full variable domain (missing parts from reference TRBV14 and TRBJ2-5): EAGVTQFPSHSVIEKGQTVTLRCDPISGHDNLYWYRRVMGKEIKFLLHFVKESKQDESGMPNNRFLAERTGGTYSTLKVQPAELEDSGVYFCASSQVRYETQYFGPGTRLLVL.

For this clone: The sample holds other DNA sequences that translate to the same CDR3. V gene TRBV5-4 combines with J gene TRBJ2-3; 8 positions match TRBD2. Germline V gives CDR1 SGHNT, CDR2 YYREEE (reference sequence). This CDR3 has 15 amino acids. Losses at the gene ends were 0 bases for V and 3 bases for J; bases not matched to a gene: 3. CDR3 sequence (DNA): TGTGCCAGCAGCTTGGGTACTAGCGGTACAGATACGCAGTATTTT. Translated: CASSLGTSGTDTQYF.

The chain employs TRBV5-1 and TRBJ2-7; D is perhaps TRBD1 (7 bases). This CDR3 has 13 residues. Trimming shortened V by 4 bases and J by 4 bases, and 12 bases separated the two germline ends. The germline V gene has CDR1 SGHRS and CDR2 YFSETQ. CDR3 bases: TGCGCCAGCAGCGGGGGGACAGTTTACGAGCAGTACTTC. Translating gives CASSGGTVYEQYF.

The CDR3 reads CASSQDSPARYEQYF. In DNA, the CDR3 is TGTGCCAGCAGCCAGGACTCCCCCGCCCGCTACGAGCAGTACTTC. J is TRBJ2-7 and V is TRBV28, with D possibly being TRBD2 (5 bases). Trimming took off 6 bases at V and 3 bases at J, with 18 bases between the two ends. Looked up from germline, CDR1 is MDHEN and CDR2 is SYDVKM. This CDR3 region has 15 residues.

The CDR3 protein is CAWSVPDRYEQYF. CDR3 bases: TGTGCCTGGAGTGTCCCAGACAGGTACGAGCAGTACTTC. V is TRBV30 and J is TRBJ2-7; weak D call: TRBD1 (6 bases). The V end was cut by 0 bases, the J end by 4 bases, with 10 bases between. This CDR3 has 13 residues. Germline-derived CDR1 and CDR2 are GTSNPN and SVGIG (reference sequence).

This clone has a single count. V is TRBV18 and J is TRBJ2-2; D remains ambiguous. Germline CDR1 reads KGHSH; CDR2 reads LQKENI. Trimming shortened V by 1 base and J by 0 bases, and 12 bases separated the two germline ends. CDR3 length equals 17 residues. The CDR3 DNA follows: TGTGCCAGCTCACCACTTCTTGCAGCGACGAACACCGGGGAGCTGTTTTTT. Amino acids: CASSPLLAATNTGELFF. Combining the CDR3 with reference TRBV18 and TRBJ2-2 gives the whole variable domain NAGVMQNPRHLVRRRGQEARLRCSPMKGHSHVYWYRQLPEEGLKFMVYLQKENIIDESGMPKERFSAEFPKEGPSILRIQQVVRGDSAAYFCASSPLLAATNTGELFFGEGSRLTVL.

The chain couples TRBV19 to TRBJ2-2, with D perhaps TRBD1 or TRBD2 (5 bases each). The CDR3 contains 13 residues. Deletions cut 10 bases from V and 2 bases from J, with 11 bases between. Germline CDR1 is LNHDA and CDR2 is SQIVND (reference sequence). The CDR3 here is CANRDGNTGELFF. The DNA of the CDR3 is TGTGCCAATCGGGACGGAAACACCGGGGAGCTGTTTTTT.

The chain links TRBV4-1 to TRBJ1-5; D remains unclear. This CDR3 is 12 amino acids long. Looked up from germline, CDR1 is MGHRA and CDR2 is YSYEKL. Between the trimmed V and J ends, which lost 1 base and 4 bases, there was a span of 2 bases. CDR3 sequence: CASSQVNQPQHF. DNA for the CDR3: TGCGCCAGCAGCCAAGTTAATCAGCCCCAGCATTTT.

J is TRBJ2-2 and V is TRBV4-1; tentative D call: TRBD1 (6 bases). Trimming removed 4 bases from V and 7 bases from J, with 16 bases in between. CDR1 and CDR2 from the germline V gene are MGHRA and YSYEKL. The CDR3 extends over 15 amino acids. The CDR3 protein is CASSPRLGAGGELFF. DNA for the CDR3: TGCGCCAGCAGCCCGAGGTTGGGGGCGGGCGGGGAGCTGTTTTTT.

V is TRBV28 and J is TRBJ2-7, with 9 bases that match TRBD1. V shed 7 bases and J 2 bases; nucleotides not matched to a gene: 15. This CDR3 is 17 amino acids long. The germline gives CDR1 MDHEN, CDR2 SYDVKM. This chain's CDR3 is CASNLLQSGTGPYEQYF. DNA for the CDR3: TGTGCCAGCAACCTGCTACAATCCGGGACAGGGCCCTACGAGCAGTACTTC. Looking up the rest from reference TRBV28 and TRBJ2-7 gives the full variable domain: DVKVTQSSRYLVKRTGEKVFLECVQDMDHENMFWYRQDPGLGLRLIYFSYDVKMKEKGDIPEGYSVSREKKERFSLILESASTNQTSMYLCASNLLQSGTGPYEQYFGPGTRLTVT.

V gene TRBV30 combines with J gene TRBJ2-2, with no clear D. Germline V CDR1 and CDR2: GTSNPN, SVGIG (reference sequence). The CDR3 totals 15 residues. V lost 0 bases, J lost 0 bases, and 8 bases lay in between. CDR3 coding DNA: TGTGCCTGGAGTGTAGGGATGGCGAACACCGGGGAGCTGTTTTTT. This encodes CAWSVGMANTGELFF.

As DNA, the CDR3 is TGTGCCAGCAGTATAGACAGGTATAGCAATCAGCCCCAGCATTTT. Translated, it gives CASSIDRYSNQPQHF. The genes are TRBV2 and TRBJ1-5; D might be TRBD1 (6 bases). V lost 5 bases and J 0 bases, leaving 11 bases between the germline ends. CDR3 length equals 15 residues. CDR1 and CDR2 from the germline V gene are SNHLY and FYNNEI.

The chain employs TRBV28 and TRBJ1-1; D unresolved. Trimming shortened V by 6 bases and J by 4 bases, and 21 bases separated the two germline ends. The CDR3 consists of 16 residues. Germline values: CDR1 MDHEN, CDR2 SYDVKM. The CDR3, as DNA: TGTGCCAGCAGGAGTACAATAGATCCTTCGGGCACTGAAGCTTTCTTT. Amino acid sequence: CASRSTIDPSGTEAFF.

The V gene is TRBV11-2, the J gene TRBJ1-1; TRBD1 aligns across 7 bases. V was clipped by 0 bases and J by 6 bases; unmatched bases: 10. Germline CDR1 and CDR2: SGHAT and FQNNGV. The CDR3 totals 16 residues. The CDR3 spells CASSLDHRGRGSEAFF. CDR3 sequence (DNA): TGTGCCAGCAGCTTAGATCACAGGGGCCGGGGTTCTGAAGCTTTCTTT.

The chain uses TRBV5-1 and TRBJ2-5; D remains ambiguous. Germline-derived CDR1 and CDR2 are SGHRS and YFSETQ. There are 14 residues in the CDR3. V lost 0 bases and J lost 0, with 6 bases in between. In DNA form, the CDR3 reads TGCGCCAGCAGCTTGGACAGACACCAAGAGACCCAGTACTTC. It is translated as CASSLDRHQETQYF.

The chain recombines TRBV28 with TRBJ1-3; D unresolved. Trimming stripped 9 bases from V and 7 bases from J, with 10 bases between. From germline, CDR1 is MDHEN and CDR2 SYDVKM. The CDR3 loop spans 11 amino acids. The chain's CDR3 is CASFGVNTIYF. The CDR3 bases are TGTGCCAGTTTCGGCGTCAACACCATATATTTT. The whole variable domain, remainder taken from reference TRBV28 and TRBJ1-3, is DVKVTQSSRYLVKRTGEKVFLECVQDMDHENMFWYRQDPGLGLRLIYFSYDVKMKEKGDIPEGYSVSREKKERFSLILESASTNQTSMYLCASFGVNTIYFGEGSWLTVV.

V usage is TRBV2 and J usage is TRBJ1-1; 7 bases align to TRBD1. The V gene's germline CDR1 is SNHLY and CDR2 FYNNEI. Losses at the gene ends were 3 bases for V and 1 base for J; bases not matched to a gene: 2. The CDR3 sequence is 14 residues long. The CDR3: CASSDRTGNTEAFF. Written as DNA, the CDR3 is TGTGCCAGCAGTGACAGGACAGGGAACACTGAAGCTTTCTTT.

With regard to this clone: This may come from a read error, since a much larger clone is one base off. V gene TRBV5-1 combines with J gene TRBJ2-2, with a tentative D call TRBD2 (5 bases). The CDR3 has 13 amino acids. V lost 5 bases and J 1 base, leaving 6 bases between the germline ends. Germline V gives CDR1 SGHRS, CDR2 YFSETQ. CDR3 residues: CASRDLNTGELFF. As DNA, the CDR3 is TGCGCCAGCAGGGACTTGAACACCGGGGAGCTGTTTTTT. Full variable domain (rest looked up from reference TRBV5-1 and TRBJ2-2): KAGVTQTPRYLIKTRGQQVTLSCSPISGHRSVSWYQQTPGQGLQFLFEYFSETQRNKGNFPGRFSGRQFSNSRSEMNVSTLELGDSALYLCASRDLNTGELFFGEGSRLTVL.

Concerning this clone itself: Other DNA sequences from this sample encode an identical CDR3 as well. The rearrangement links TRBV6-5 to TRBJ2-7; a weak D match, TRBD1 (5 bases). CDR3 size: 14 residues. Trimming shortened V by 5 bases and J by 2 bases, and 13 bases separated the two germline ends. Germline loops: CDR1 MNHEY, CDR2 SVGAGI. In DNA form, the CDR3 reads TGTGCCAGCAGTCCCCCAGGACAAGCCTACGAGCAGTACTTC. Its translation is CASSPPGQAYEQYF.

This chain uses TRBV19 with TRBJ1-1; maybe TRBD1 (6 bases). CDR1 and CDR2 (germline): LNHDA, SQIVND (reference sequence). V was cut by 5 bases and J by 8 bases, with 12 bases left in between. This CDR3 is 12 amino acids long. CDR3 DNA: TGTGCCAGTAGTGACCGACAGGCAGAAGCTTTCTTT. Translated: CASSDRQAEAFF.

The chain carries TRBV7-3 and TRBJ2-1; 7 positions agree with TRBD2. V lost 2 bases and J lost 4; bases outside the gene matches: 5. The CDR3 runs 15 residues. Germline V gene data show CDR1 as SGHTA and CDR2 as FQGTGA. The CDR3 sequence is CASSLYLAEYNEQFF. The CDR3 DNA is TGTGCCAGCAGCTTATATCTAGCGGAGTACAATGAGCAGTTCTTC.

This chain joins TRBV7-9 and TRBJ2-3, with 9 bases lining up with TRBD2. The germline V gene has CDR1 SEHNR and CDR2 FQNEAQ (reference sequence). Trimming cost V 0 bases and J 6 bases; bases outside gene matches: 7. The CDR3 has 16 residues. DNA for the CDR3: TGTGCCAGCAGCTTAGCGACAGTAGCGGGAGCCGATACGCAGTATTTT. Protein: CASSLATVAGADTQYF.

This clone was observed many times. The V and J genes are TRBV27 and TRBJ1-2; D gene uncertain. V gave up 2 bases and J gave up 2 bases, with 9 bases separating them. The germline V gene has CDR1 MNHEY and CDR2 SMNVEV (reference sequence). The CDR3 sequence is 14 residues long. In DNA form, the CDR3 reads TGTGCCAGCAGTTTAAAGGGAAAGAACTATGGCTACACCTTC. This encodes CASSLKGKNYGYTF.

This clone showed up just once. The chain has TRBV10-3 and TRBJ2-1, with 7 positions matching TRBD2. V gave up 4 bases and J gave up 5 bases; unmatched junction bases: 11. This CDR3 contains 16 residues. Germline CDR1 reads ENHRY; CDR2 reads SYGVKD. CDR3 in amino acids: CAISGPGLRYNNEQFF. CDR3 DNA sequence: TGTGCCATCAGTGGTCCGGGACTACGATACAACAATGAGCAGTTCTTC.